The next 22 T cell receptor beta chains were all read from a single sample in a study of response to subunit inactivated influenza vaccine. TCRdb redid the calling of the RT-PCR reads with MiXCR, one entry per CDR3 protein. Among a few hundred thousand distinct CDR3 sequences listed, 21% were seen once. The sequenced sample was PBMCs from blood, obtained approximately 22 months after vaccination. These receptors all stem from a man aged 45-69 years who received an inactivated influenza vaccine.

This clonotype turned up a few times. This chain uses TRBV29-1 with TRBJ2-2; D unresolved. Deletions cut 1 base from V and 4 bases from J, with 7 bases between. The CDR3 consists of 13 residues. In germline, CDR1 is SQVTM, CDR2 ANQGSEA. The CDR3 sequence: CSVEAWVTGELFF. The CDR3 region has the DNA TGCAGCGTTGAAGCTTGGGTCACCGGGGAGCTGTTTTTT.

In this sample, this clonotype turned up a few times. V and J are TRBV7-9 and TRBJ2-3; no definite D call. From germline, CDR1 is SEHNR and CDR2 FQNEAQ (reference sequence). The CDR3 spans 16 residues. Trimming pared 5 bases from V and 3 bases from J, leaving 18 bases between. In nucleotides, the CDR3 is TGTGCCAGCAGCCCCCCCCTGCCGGGCTCGACAGATACGCAGTATTTT. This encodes CASSPPLPGSTDTQYF.

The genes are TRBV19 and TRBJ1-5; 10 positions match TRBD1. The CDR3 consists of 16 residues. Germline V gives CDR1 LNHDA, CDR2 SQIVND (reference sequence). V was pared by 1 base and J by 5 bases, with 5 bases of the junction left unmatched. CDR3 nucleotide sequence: TGTGCCAGTAGTATAGTGGGGGACAGGGGTTATCAGCCCCAGCATTTT. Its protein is CASSIVGDRGYQPQHF.

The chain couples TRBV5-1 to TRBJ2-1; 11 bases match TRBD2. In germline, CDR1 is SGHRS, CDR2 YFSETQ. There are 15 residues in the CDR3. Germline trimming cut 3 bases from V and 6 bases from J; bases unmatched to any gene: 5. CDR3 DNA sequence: TGCGCCAGCAGCTCCGGACTAGCGGGTTTCAATGAGCAGTTCTTC. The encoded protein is CASSSGLAGFNEQFF.

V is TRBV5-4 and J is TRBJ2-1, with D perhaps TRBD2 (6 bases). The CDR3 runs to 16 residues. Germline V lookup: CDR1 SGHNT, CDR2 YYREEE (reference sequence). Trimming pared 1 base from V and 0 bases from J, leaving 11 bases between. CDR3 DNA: TGTGCCAGCAGCTTGTCGACGGGAGCCTCCTACAATGAGCAGTTCTTC. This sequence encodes CASSLSTGASYNEQFF.

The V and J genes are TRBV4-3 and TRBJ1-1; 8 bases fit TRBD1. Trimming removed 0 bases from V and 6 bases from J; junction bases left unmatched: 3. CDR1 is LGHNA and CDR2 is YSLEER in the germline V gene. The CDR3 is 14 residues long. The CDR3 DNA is TGCGCCAGCAGCCAAGAGGCGACAGGGGCTGAAGCTTTCTTT. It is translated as CASSQEATGAEAFF.

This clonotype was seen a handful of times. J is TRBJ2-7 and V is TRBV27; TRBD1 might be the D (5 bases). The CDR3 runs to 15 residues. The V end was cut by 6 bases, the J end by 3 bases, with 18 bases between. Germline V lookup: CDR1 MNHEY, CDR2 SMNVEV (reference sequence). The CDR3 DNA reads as TGTGCCAGCAGCCCGGCAGGGCTTAACCGCTACGAGCAGTACTTC. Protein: CASSPAGLNRYEQYF.

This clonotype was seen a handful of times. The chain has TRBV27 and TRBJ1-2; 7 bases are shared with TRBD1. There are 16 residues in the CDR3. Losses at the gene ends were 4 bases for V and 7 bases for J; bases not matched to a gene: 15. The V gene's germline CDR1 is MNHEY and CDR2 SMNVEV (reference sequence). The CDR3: CASSSLPTGTRFGYTF. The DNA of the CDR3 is TGTGCCAGCAGTTCCCTCCCGACAGGGACTAGGTTTGGCTACACCTTC.

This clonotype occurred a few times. The CDR3 protein is CASSLSGQRVNSPLHF. The CDR3 DNA sequence: TGTGCCAGCAGCTTATCAGGACAGCGAGTTAATTCACCCCTCCACTTT. The chain carries TRBV7-2 and TRBJ1-6, with D possibly TRBD1 on 6 matching bases. Trimming pared 2 bases from V and 6 bases from J, leaving 14 bases between. The CDR3 totals 16 residues. The germline CDR1 and CDR2 sequences are SGHTA and FQGNSA.

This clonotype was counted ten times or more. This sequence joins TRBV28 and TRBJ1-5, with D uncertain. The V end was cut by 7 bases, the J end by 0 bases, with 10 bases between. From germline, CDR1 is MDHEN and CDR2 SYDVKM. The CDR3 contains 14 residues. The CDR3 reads CASNEEYSNQPQHF. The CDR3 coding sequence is TGTGCCAGCAACGAAGAATATAGCAATCAGCCCCAGCATTTT.

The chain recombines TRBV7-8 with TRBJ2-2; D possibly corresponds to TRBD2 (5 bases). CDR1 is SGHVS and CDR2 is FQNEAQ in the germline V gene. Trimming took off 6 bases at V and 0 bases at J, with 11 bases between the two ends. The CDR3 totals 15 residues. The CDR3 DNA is TGTGCCAGCAGACCTACCGGGGCGAACACCGGGGAGCTGTTTTTT. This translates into CASRPTGANTGELFF.

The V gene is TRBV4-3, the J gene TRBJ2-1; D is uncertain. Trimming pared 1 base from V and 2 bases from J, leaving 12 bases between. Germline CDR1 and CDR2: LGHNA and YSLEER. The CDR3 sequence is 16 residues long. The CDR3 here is CASSQVGLDPYNEQFF. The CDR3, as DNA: TGCGCCAGCAGCCAAGTCGGTCTCGACCCCTACAATGAGCAGTTCTTC.

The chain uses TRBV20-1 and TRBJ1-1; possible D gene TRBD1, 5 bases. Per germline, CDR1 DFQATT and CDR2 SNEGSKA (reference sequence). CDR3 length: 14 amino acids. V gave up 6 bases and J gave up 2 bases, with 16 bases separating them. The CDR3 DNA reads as TGCAGTGCCAGACCCTCGCAGGGTAACACTGAAGCTTTCTTT. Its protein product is CSARPSQGNTEAFF.

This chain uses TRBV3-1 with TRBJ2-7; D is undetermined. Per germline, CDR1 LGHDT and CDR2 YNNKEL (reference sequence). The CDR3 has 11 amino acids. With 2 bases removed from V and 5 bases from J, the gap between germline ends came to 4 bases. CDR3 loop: CASSQYHEQYF. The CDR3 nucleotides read TGTGCCAGCAGCCAATACCACGAGCAGTACTTC.

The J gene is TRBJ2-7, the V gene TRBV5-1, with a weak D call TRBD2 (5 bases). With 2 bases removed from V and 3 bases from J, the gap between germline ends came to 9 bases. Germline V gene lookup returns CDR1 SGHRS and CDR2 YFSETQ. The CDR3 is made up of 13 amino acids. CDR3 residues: CASSLTLGYEQYF. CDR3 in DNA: TGCGCCAGCAGCTTAACACTAGGCTACGAGCAGTACTTC.

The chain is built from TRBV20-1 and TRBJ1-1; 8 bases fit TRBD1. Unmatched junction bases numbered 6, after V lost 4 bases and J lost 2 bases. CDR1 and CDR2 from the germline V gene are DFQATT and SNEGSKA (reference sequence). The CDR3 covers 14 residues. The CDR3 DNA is TGCAGTGCTAACAGGGGGTCCGGCAACACTGAAGCTTTCTTT. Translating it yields CSANRGSGNTEAFF.

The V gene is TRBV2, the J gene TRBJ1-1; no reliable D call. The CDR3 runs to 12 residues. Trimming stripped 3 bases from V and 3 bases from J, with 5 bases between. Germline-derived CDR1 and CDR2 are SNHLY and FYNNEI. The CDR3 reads CASSDPDTEAFF. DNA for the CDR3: TGTGCCAGCAGTGACCCGGACACTGAAGCTTTCTTT.

CDR3 in amino acids: CASSPRRLAEYNEQFF. In nucleotides, the CDR3 is TGTGCCAGCAGCCCGCGCCGACTAGCCGAATACAATGAGCAGTTCTTC. V and J are TRBV5-5 and TRBJ2-1, with TRBD2 matching 7 bases. With V trimmed by 4 bases and J by 4 bases, 11 bases remained unmatched. The CDR3 is 16 residues long. Looked up from germline, CDR1 is SGHKS and CDR2 is YYEKEE (reference sequence). The complete variable domain, with remaining parts taken from reference TRBV5-5 and TRBJ2-1, reads DAGVTQSPTHLIKTRGQQVTLRCSPISGHKSVSWYQQVLGQGPQFIFQYYEKEERGRGNFPDRFSARQFPNYSSELNVNALLLGDSALYLCASSPRRLAEYNEQFFGPGTRLTVL.

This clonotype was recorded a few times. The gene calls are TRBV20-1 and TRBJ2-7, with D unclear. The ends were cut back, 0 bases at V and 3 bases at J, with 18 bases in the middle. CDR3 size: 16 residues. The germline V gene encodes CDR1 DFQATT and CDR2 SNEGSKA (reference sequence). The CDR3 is CSARDLLSETFYEQYF. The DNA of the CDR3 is TGCAGTGCTAGAGATCTCTTGTCCGAAACCTTCTACGAGCAGTACTTC.

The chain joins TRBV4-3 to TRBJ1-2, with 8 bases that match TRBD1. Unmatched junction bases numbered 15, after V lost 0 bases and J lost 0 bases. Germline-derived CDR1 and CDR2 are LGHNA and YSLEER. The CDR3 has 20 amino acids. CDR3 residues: CASSQDAKRTGKTPNYGYTF. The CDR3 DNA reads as TGCGCCAGCAGCCAAGATGCGAAGAGGACAGGGAAAACGCCTAACTATGGCTACACCTTC.

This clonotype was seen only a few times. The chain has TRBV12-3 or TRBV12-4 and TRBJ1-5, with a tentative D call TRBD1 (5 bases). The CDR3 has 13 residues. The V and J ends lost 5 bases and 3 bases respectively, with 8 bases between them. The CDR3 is CASSPGTNQPQHF. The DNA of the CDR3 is TGTGCCAGCAGTCCCGGGACCAATCAGCCCCAGCATTTT.

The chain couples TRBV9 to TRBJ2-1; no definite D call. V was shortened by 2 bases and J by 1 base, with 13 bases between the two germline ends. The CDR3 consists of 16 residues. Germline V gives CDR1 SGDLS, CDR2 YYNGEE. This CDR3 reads CASSVGLSRSYNEQFF. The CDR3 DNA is TGTGCCAGCAGCGTTGGCCTCTCAAGGTCCTACAATGAGCAGTTCTTC.